This TCR beta chain was obtained from a study of blood T cell repertoires in COVID-19 (dated by TCRdb to the early 2020s). Regarding the study in general: Samples from collaborators originated in the United States, Italy and Spain and spanned both the acute and convalescent phases of COVID-19. The prospective study material was composed of cDNA or gDNA derived from T cells, B-cell-depleted T cells, or PBMCs. Deeply sampled blood TCRbeta repertoires from subjects exposed to, actively infected with, or recovered from COVID-19 were included in the dataset. A freely available public database, intended as a resource for researchers studying the immune response to SARS-CoV-2, is where the repertoires were released. Samples came from the ongoing ImmuneRACE study (first 160 participants) plus 1,254 subjects from 6 global collaborators. The sample metadata nearly always contained a de-identified subject ID, COVID-19 status, age in years and sex. Where available, HLA class I and class II types were obtained from metadata supplied by the sample provider rather than from assay-based typing.

Findings and caveats that apply to the study as a whole: How much clinical and demographic metadata was included differed by source and by participant, and the metadata was provided uncurated.

TCRbeta CDR3 regions were amplified from genomic DNA by means of the immunoSEQ Assay, a bias-controlled multiplex PCR. On the study's bioinformatics: The number of nucleated cells in each sample was estimated from the amplification of reference gene primers within the assay. Sequence reads were collapsed and filtered to measure the absolute abundance of every unique TCRbeta CDR3 rearrangement. Productive Simpson clonality was computed per sample as the square root of Simpson's diversity index over productive rearrangements. TCRdb took this table from immuneACCESS and kept in-frame rearrangements with V and J called. Such tables lack part of the clones; where checked against another copy, unresolved V genes explain under half of the gap, and the rest is unexplained. That table furnishes V, J and clone size, whereas the DNA furnished D and trimming. This sample comprises about 400,000 clones, approximately 90% of them detected only once. 0.97% of the sample rests with the top ten.

This clone has only a few counts. The antigen it binds to is not known. Base-call qualities are not available, and no considerably larger clone is one nucleotide away. Participants in the prospective study were aged roughly 18 to 90 years, lived in some 24 United States geographic areas, and enrolled through a virtual design. To assign participants to cohorts, the prospective study relied on clinical history that participants themselves reported in a screening survey and a study questionnaire. Mobile phlebotomists in the prospective study collected whole blood, serum and a nasopharyngeal or oropharyngeal swab from every participant. Participants in the prospective study had the option to provide additional blood draws and questionnaires over a roughly 2-month period. Prospective study blood samples were shipped either frozen or at room temperature before DNA extraction. The sequencing input was PBMCs or T cells enriched from blood (not recorded which). This clonotype was sampled from a woman aged 25 to 39 with acute COVID-19.

In nucleotide form, the sequence is TGTGCCAGCAGCTTAAACAGGGGGCGTTTTGGCTACACCTTC. Translated, it reads CASSLNRGRFGYTF. The chain is assembled from TRBV7-2 and TRBJ1-2; 9 bases in the middle match TRBD1. The CDR3 contains 14 residues, cysteine and phenylalanine counted. The DNA shown is the 42-base CDR3, in frame from base 1. CDR1 and CDR2, looked up from the germline V gene, are SGHTA and FQGNSA. The junction shows trimming of 2 bases on V and 7 bases on J, and the gene matches do not reach 5 bases of it.